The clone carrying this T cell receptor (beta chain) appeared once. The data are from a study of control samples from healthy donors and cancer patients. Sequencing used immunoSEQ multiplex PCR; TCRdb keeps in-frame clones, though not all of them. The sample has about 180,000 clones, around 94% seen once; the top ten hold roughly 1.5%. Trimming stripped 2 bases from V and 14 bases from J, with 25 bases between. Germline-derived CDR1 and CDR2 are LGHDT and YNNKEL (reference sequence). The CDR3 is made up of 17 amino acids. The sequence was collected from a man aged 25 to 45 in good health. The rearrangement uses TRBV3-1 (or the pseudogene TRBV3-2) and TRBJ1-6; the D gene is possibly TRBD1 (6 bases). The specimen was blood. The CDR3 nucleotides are TGTGCCAGCAGCCAAACGGGGGGGGCAGGGAATTTAGTAGCCCTCCACTTT. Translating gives CASSQTGGAGNLVALHF.